Listed here are 4 T cell receptor beta chains from one sample, sequenced in a study of T cell clonality in common variable immunodeficiency. The table came from immunoSEQ multiplex PCR; TCRdb's copy has only in-frame clones and leaves some out. Observed in the sample are approximately 30,000 clones, none of them singletons. Sequences were obtained from peripheral blood mononuclear cells. The receptors derive from a person between 18 and 69 years old in good health.

This clone was detected ten times or more. Coverage ceases 3 residues before the CDR3 finishes, and the germline J gene fills in the end. V usage is TRBV7-3 and J usage is TRBJ1-1; 9 nucleotides align to TRBD1. Germline CDR1 reads SGHTA; CDR2 reads FQGTGA. The CDR3 has 13 residues. CDR3 in amino acids: CASSAGQGLEAFF. The CDR3 bases that were read are TGTGCCAGCAGCGCGGGACAGGGTCTCGAA.

Comment on this clone: Sequencing ends 3 residues short of the CDR3 end; the germline J gene provides the rest. The V call is TRBV6-1, the J call TRBJ2-6; possibly TRBD1 for D (5 bases). Trimming removed 4 bases from V and 2 bases from J, with 9 bases in between. The CDR3 runs 15 residues. Per germline, CDR1 MNHNS and CDR2 SASEGT. The CDR3 spells CASSGDSAGANVLTF. The CDR3 DNA, read in part, is TGTGCCAGCAGTGGAGACAGTGCTGGGGCCAACGTC.

This clone was picked up many times. The CDR3 end falls 3 residues outside the read, so it is completed with the germline J gene. This rearrangement joins TRBV19 to TRBJ2-1, with D perhaps TRBD1 (5 bases). V was clipped by 6 bases and J by 9 bases, with 15 bases between them. The CDR3 covers 13 residues. Germline CDR1 LNHDA, CDR2 SQIVND (reference sequence). The sequenced part of the CDR3 DNA is TGTGCCAGTAGCCGCCAGCGCAGGGCTGAG. Protein: CASSRQRRAE. The entire CDR3 protein is CASSRQRRAEQFF.

This clone was recorded many times. The sequenced fragment ends 3 residues before the CDR3 boundary, so the rest is inferred from the germline J gene. The V gene is TRBV18, the J gene TRBJ1-3; D is undetermined. CDR1 and CDR2 (germline): KGHSH, LQKENI. The CDR3 is 16 residues long. The V and J ends lost 2 bases and 0 bases respectively, with 11 bases between them. Here the CDR3 reads CASSPEPSSSGNTIYF. The covered CDR3 bases are TGTGCCAGCTCACCAGAGCCGAGTTCCTCTGGAAACACC.